Listed here are 28 T cell receptor beta chains from one sample, sequenced in a study of cytomegalovirus exposure and HLA in healthy donors. Repertoires were generated with immunoSEQ multiplex PCR, while TCRdb's copy carries only in-frame clones and drops some. The sample has roughly 70,000 clones; roughly 96% are singletons. The source material was PBMCs. These receptors were taken from a man between 18 and 35 years old in good health and CMV-seronegative.

The chain joins TRBV10-3 to TRBJ1-2, with D perhaps TRBD1 (5 bases). With 4 bases removed from V and 6 bases from J, the gap between germline ends came to 9 bases. Germline-derived CDR1 and CDR2 are ENHRY and SYGVKD. The CDR3 consists of 12 residues. CDR3 DNA sequence: TGTGCCATCAGTGCCGCGGGGGATGGCTACACCTTC. It encodes CAISAAGDGYTF.

The V and J genes are TRBV5-4 and TRBJ1-1; tentatively, D is TRBD1 (5 bases). Trimming left V 3 bases short and J 0 bases short, with 6 bases between. The CDR3 spans 13 residues. Per germline, CDR1 SGHNT and CDR2 YYREEE (reference sequence). The CDR3 region has the DNA TGTGCCAGCAGCTCACAGGTGAACACTGAAGCTTTCTTT. It encodes CASSSQVNTEAFF.

This chain uses TRBV6-5 with TRBJ2-1; TRBD2 aligns across 8 bases. The V gene's germline CDR1 is MNHEY and CDR2 SVGAGI. The V gene end was trimmed by 2 bases and the J gene end by 6 bases; junction bases not matched to a gene: 3. This CDR3 has 14 residues. The CDR3 DNA follows: TGTGCCAGCAGTTACGGACTAGCATCCAATGAGCAGTTCTTC. As protein: CASSYGLASNEQFF.

This rearrangement joins TRBV19 to TRBJ1-6, with D unclear. CDR3 length: 15 amino acids. Trimming removed 1 base at V and 7 bases at J, with 11 bases between. The germline V gene has CDR1 LNHDA and CDR2 SQIVND (reference sequence). CDR3 region: CASSIGRDRNSPLHF. In DNA form, the CDR3 reads TGTGCCAGTAGTATAGGGAGGGATCGGAATTCACCCCTCCACTTT. The full variable domain, its missing parts supplied by reference TRBV19 and TRBJ1-6, is DGGITQSPKYLFRKEGQNVTLSCEQNLNHDAMYWYRQDPGQGLRLIYYSQIVNDFQKGDIAEGYSVSREKKESFPLTVTSAQKNPTAFYLCASSIGRDRNSPLHFGNGTRLTVT.

The chain employs TRBV7-3 and TRBJ2-1; a weak D match, TRBD2 (5 bases). Between the trimmed V and J ends, which lost 6 bases and 4 bases, there was a span of 13 bases. This CDR3 has 14 residues. The germline CDR1 and CDR2 sequences are SGHTA and FQGTGA. The CDR3, as DNA: TGTGCCAGCAGTCACGGTACTAGTTACAATGAGCAGTTCTTC. This codes for CASSHGTSYNEQFF.

This clone appeared a single time. The chain's CDR3 is CASSIQGSQPQHF. CDR3 DNA sequence: TGTGCCAGCAGTATACAGGGGAGTCAGCCCCAGCATTTT. The gene calls are TRBV6-5 and TRBJ1-5, with 7 bases fitting TRBD1. V lost 5 bases and J lost 6; bases outside the gene matches: 4. Germline V gene sequence: CDR1 MNHEY, CDR2 SVGAGI. This CDR3 has 13 residues.

The CDR3 DNA reads TGTGCCAGCCTGGACAGGAACACTGAAGCTTTCTTT. Residues: CASLDRNTEAFF. The chain joins TRBV28 to TRBJ1-1, with D possibly matching TRBD1 (6 bases). The V end was cut by 8 bases, the J end by 1 base, with 8 bases between. CDR3 length equals 12 residues. Germline V gives CDR1 MDHEN, CDR2 SYDVKM.

The chain combines TRBV7-8 with TRBJ1-5; 8 bases fit TRBD1. V lost 5 bases to trimming and J lost 2 bases; unmatched junction nucleotides: 5. The CDR3 runs to 15 residues. The V gene's germline CDR1 is SGHVS and CDR2 FQNEAQ. CDR3 DNA: TGTGCCAGCAGCATAATGACAGGGGGCAATCAGCCCCAGCATTTT. Protein sequence: CASSIMTGGNQPQHF.

The chain couples TRBV6-1 to TRBJ2-7; 9 positions agree with TRBD2. V lost 10 bases, J lost 0 bases, and 7 bases stayed unmatched. This CDR3 comprises 14 residues. Looked up from germline, CDR1 is MNHNS and CDR2 is SASEGT. The CDR3: CATHPSGNSYEQYF. DNA of the CDR3: TGTGCCACCCACCCTAGCGGGAACTCCTACGAGCAGTACTTC.

J is TRBJ1-1 and V is TRBV7-9, with D perhaps matching TRBD1 (6 bases). The germline CDR1 and CDR2 sequences are SEHNR and FQNEAQ (reference sequence). V was trimmed by 5 bases and J by 6 bases, leaving 10 bases between them. This CDR3 has 12 residues. The CDR3 nucleotides read TGTGCCAGCAGCAGGACAGTAGCTGAAGCTTTCTTT. It is translated as CASSRTVAEAFF.

The rearrangement joins TRBV6-1 to TRBJ2-7, with TRBD2 as a possible D gene (5 bases). The V gene's germline CDR1 is MNHNS and CDR2 SASEGT. This CDR3 comprises 11 residues. V lost 5 bases, J lost 11 bases, and 13 bases lay in between. In DNA, the CDR3 is TGTGCCAGCAGTTACCGTGGAGCGGAGTACTTC. Its translation is CASSYRGAEYF.

The chain has TRBV10-3 and TRBJ2-5; a weak D match, TRBD1 (6 bases). The germline gives CDR1 ENHRY, CDR2 SYGVKD. This CDR3 contains 15 residues. V was pared by 2 bases and J by 3 bases, with 13 bases between. The CDR3 DNA reads as TGTGCCATCAGTGAGCACCGGGACACCAAAGAGACCCAGTACTTC. Its protein product is CAISEHRDTKETQYF.

V is TRBV7-9 and J is TRBJ2-2, with D possibly TRBD1 on 6 matching bases. Trimming took 5 bases from V and 2 from J, leaving 24 bases between them. CDR1 and CDR2 (germline): SEHNR, FQNEAQ (reference sequence). This CDR3 has 19 residues. CDR3 sequence: CASSLRSLWTELNTGELFF. Written as DNA, the CDR3 is TGTGCCAGCAGCCTCCGTAGCCTCTGGACAGAACTTAACACCGGGGAGCTGTTTTTT.

V and J are TRBV4-2 and TRBJ2-1; 11 positions match TRBD2. The CDR3 is 17 amino acids. The germline V gene has CDR1 LGHNA and CDR2 YNFKEQ. V gave up 1 base and J gave up 6 bases; unmatched junction bases: 8. In nucleotides, the CDR3 is TGTGCCAGCAGCCAAGCCCAGGGACTAGCGGCTTCCAATGAGCAGTTCTTC. Its protein is CASSQAQGLAASNEQFF.

V gene TRBV6-5 combines with J gene TRBJ2-7; 7 bases are a match to TRBD1. Germline loops: CDR1 MNHEY, CDR2 SVGAGI. V shed 6 bases, J shed 4 bases, and the junction held 3 bases outside the gene matches. The CDR3 extends over 12 amino acids. DNA of the CDR3: TGTGCCAGCAGCCAGACAGGGTACGAGCAGTACTTC. It is translated as CASSQTGYEQYF.

V is TRBV7-3 and J is TRBJ2-1; D is possibly TRBD2 (6 bases). The CDR3 is 15 amino acids. Per germline, CDR1 SGHTA and CDR2 FQGTGA. The ends were cut back, 4 bases at V and 4 bases at J, with 14 bases in the middle. DNA of the CDR3: TGTGCCAGCAGCTCTACCGGGACTTCTTACAATGAGCAGTTCTTC. As protein: CASSSTGTSYNEQFF.

The chain employs TRBV28 and TRBJ1-2, with a possible D match to TRBD1 (5 bases). Trimming pared 2 bases from V and 6 bases from J, leaving 13 bases between. CDR1 MDHEN and CDR2 SYDVKM come from the germline V gene. This CDR3 is 14 amino acids long. CDR3 residues: CASSLTAGLNGYTF. The CDR3 DNA reads as TGTGCCAGCAGTTTAACGGCAGGGTTAAATGGCTACACCTTC.

The chain couples TRBV7-9 to TRBJ2-1, with a tentative D call TRBD1 (6 bases). Germline V CDR1 and CDR2: SEHNR, FQNEAQ (reference sequence). This CDR3 is 12 amino acids long. Trimming pared 4 bases from V and 9 bases from J, leaving 10 bases between. CDR3 amino acids: CASSYTQGEQFF. DNA of the CDR3: TGTGCCAGCAGCTACACACAGGGTGAGCAGTTCTTC.

The rearrangement uses TRBV7-2 and TRBJ1-2; 7 bases fit TRBD1. Germline loops: CDR1 SGHTA, CDR2 FQGNSA. The CDR3 has 15 residues. Trimming cost V 5 bases and J 0 bases; bases outside gene matches: 6. The CDR3 DNA is TGTGCCAGCAGCCCGAGGGGACAGACTAACTATGGCTACACCTTC. Translated: CASSPRGQTNYGYTF.

The gene calls are TRBV27 and TRBJ1-6; D possibly corresponds to TRBD1 (6 bases). The CDR3 is 13 residues long. Per germline, CDR1 MNHEY and CDR2 SMNVEV (reference sequence). With 10 bases removed from V and 10 bases from J, the gap between germline ends came to 17 bases. CDR3 coding DNA: TGTGCCACATCAAGGGGGGGGCGATCACCCCTCCACTTT. Translating it yields CATSRGGRSPLHF.

The CDR3 sequence: CASSPDSQGGYTF. CDR3 DNA: TGTGCCAGCTCACCGGACAGCCAGGGAGGCTACACCTTC. V usage is TRBV18 and J usage is TRBJ1-2; possibly TRBD1 for D (6 bases). V lost 3 bases to trimming and J lost 8 bases, with 13 bases between them. The CDR3 has 13 amino acids. Germline CDR1 is KGHSH and CDR2 is LQKENI. The complete variable domain, with remaining parts taken from reference TRBV18 and TRBJ1-2, reads NAGVMQNPRHLVRRRGQEARLRCSPMKGHSHVYWYRQLPEEGLKFMVYLQKENIIDESGMPKERFSAEFPKEGPSILRIQQVVRGDSAAYFCASSPDSQGGYTFGSGTRLTVV.

Written as DNA, the CDR3 is TGTGCCAGCAGCTTAGACCCGGGGGGCGGACTCAATGAGCAGTTCTTC. Its protein product is CASSLDPGGGLNEQFF. The rearrangement links TRBV7-9 to TRBJ2-1; D is possibly TRBD2 (7 bases). The CDR3 consists of 16 residues. Germline V gene data show CDR1 as SEHNR and CDR2 as FQNEAQ (reference sequence). The V gene lost 1 base and the J gene lost 6 bases, with 16 bases spanning the gap.

V and J are TRBV7-6 and TRBJ1-5, with a weak D call TRBD1 (6 bases). The length of the CDR3 is 15 residues. The V gene's germline CDR1 is SGHVS and CDR2 FNYEAQ. The V and J ends lost 0 bases and 5 bases respectively, with 11 bases between them. In DNA form, the CDR3 reads TGTGCCAGCAGCTTAGCTACAGGGATAGATCAGCCCCAGCATTTT. Its translation is CASSLATGIDQPQHF.

The chain joins TRBV29-1 to TRBJ2-5; a possible D gene is TRBD2 (6 bases). Trimming removed 6 bases from V and 4 bases from J, with 15 bases in between. Germline V gene data show CDR1 as SQVTM and CDR2 as ANQGSEA. The CDR3 is 13 amino acids. CDR3 bases: TGCAGCGTGGGGGGACGGGGCGGAGAGACCCAGTACTTC. Protein product: CSVGGRGGETQYF. Complete variable domain (other parts from reference TRBV29-1 and TRBJ2-5): SAVISQKPSRDICQRGTSLTIQCQVDSQVTMMFWYRQQPGQSLTLIATANQGSEATYESGFVIDKFPISRPNLTFSTLTVSNMSPEDSSIYLCSVGGRGGETQYFGPGTRLLVL.

The chain links TRBV11-3 to TRBJ1-3, with 9 bases aligning to TRBD1. Germline loops: CDR1 SGHNT, CDR2 YENEEA. The J segment lost 0 bases and the V segment lost 5 bases, leaving 8 bases of the junction unmatched. The CDR3 length is 17 residues. CDR3 sequence (DNA): TGTGCCAGCAGCGCCGTCGGGACAGGGCACTCTGGAAACACCATATATTTT. It translates to CASSAVGTGHSGNTIYF. Full variable domain (outside the CDR3, taken from reference TRBV11-3 and TRBJ1-3): EAGVVQSPRYKIIEKKQPVAFWCNPISGHNTLYWYLQNLGQGPELLIRYENEEAVDDSQLPKDRFSAERLKGVDSTLKIQPAELGDSAVYLCASSAVGTGHSGNTIYFGEGSWLTVV.

For the CDR3, the DNA is TGTGCCAGCAGCTTGGACTACAGGTCTAACTATGGCTACACCTTC. This translates into CASSLDYRSNYGYTF. The V gene is TRBV5-4, the J gene TRBJ1-2; weak D call: TRBD1 (5 bases). V gave up 0 bases and J gave up 0 bases, with 9 bases separating them. This CDR3 spans 15 amino acids. CDR1 and CDR2 from the germline V gene are SGHNT and YYREEE (reference sequence).

J is TRBJ1-4 and V is TRBV19; unclear D gene. V was trimmed by 4 bases and J by 3 bases, leaving 18 bases between them. The CDR3 has 17 residues. In germline, CDR1 is LNHDA, CDR2 SQIVND (reference sequence). As DNA, the CDR3 is TGTGCCAGTAGTACCCGCCCCACCCGGGATCCTAATGAAAAACTGTTTTTT. Amino acids: CASSTRPTRDPNEKLFF. The complete variable domain, with remaining parts taken from reference TRBV19 and TRBJ1-4, reads DGGITQSPKYLFRKEGQNVTLSCEQNLNHDAMYWYRQDPGQGLRLIYYSQIVNDFQKGDIAEGYSVSREKKESFPLTVTSAQKNPTAFYLCASSTRPTRDPNEKLFFGSGTQLSVL.

CDR3 sequence reads: CASSESQGRNGYTF. The CDR3 DNA sequence: TGTGCCAGCAGTGAATCACAGGGAAGGAATGGCTACACCTTC. This chain uses TRBV2 with TRBJ1-2, with a tentative D call TRBD1 (6 bases). Trimming left V 2 bases short and J 6 bases short, with 13 bases between. The CDR3 loop spans 14 amino acids. Germline V lookup: CDR1 SNHLY, CDR2 FYNNEI.